This TCR beta chain was found in a study of T cells after yellow fever vaccination. Whole-study context: For low cell numbers, libraries were made with SMART-Seq v4 Ultra Low Input.

This clonotype came up a few times. Its target is unknown. Study-wide points: Weaker overall was a secondary response that nonetheless peaked faster, on day 5 versus 15.

Template switching with 5'RACE generated the TCR cDNA and added a universal primer site and UMIs. TCRdb reprocessed the 5' RACE reads via MiXCR and lists one record per CDR3 protein. The table includes 500,000 to 550,000 distinct CDR3 sequences, roughly a fifth detected once. J gave up 7 bases and V 0 bases, and 5 bases lay outside the gene matches. This CDR3 is 15 amino acids long. Looked up from germline, CDR1 is SGDLS and CDR2 is YYNGEE. The specimen was PBMCs, collected about 20 days after the first yellow fever vaccination. The chain has TRBV9 and TRBJ2-4; 9 bases match TRBD2. This TCR came from a man aged 18 to 30 who received the YFV17D yellow fever vaccine. CDR3 DNA: TGTGCCAGCAGCGTAGAAGGGACTAGCTCGAACATTCAGTACTTC. Protein product: CASSVEGTSSNIQYF.